This entry concerns a single T cell receptor (beta chain). The clone's antigen remains unknown. Base qualities are not at hand, and no much larger clone is one base apart. The sample belongs to a study of sequential checkpoint blockade in melanoma (dated by TCRdb to about 2019). Notes on the research overall: Patients were randomized 1:1 to first-line nivolumab followed by ipilimumab (arm A) or ipilimumab followed by nivolumab (arm B). Maintenance nivolumab was given following each of the two trial sequences. For twenty-two patients, matched tumor biopsies were taken both before treatment and at week 13, after single-agent nivolumab (arm A) or ipilimumab (arm B). The same lesion was the source of roughly four fifths of the matched pre- and post-treatment tumor biopsy pairs. DNA from around 90 pretreatment melanoma tumor samples underwent TCRbeta immunosequencing.

The treatment or condition label, as the study defines it: randomized to nivolumab then ipilimumab (arm A) or the reverse (arm B). No trial patient had received prior DNA-damaging chemotherapy. Samples were obtained from patients with melanoma enrolled in CheckMate 064, a randomized, open-label phase II trial of sequential checkpoint blockade. Genomic DNA from formalin-fixed paraffin-embedded (FFPE) tissue samples served as the input for tumor TCR sequencing. Broad study findings and their caveats: Achieving clinical benefit was about 30 times more likely for patients whose tumor T-cell fraction and clonality increased by week 13. Small sample sizes and reduced statistical power limited the within-arm analyses of tumor T-cell fraction. PD-L1 staining and CD8+ T-cell counts correlated with tumor T-cell fraction and clonality, whereas mutational load did not. Validation of the response-prediction model combining TCR metrics and mutation burden is needed in larger, independent patient cohorts. In the nivolumab-first arm (arm A), an association was found between pretreatment tumor TIL clonality and response (P = .04).

TCRbeta CDR3 regions were immunosequenced from genomic DNA with the immunoSEQ Assay. Prior to high-throughput sequencing, genomic DNA was amplified by bias-controlled multiplex PCR. The original pipeline was this. To quantify the absolute abundance of each unique TCRbeta CDR3 region, the sequences were collapsed and filtered. Clonality was defined as 1 minus Pielou's evenness and was calculated using productive rearrangements only. Tumor T-cell fraction was computed by normalizing TCRbeta template counts to usable DNA, estimated from several housekeeping genes. Clones with significantly greater frequencies in on-treatment versus baseline samples were identified using a previously published method. In its TCRdb copy, this immuneACCESS table keeps in-frame sequences only and misses some clones. Where compared with another copy, unresolved V genes explain less than half of these, and the others have no known cause. V, J and clone size were drawn from that table, and D and trimming were deduced from the DNA. This sample gives 20,000 to 25,000 clones in total; around 26% of them show up just once. Approximately 7% of the sample lies in the top ten.

The junction carries 8 bases between V and J, which are trimmed by 0 bases and 0 bases respectively. Including cysteine and phenylalanine, the CDR3 has 15 amino acids. The entry retains the CDR3 DNA only, 45 bases that are in frame from base 1. The germline V gene specifies SGHRS as CDR1 and YFSETQ as CDR2. Rearrangement joined TRBV5-1 to TRBJ2-3; a confident D gene designation cannot be given. This clonotype was sampled from a human donor with melanoma. Sequencing used tumor tissue (inferred from file names), obtained from a patient given nivolumab and ipilimumab in sequence. The nucleotide sequence reads as follows: TGCGCCAGCAGCTTGGGAACGGTTAGCACAGATACGCAGTATTTT. The translation is CASSLGTVSTDTQYF.